This TCR beta chain was identified in a study of early T cells in non-severe SARS-CoV-2 infection (dated by TCRdb to about 2021). For the study in its entirety: TCR sequencing used bulk RNA from unsorted whole blood, so alpha and beta chains could not be paired. General study outcomes and caveats: VDJdb matching was skewed toward anti-spike CD8 responses and likely underestimated virus-specific expansions, missing private and CD4 specificities.

As to this clonotype: The clone's antigen remains unknown. No base qualities exist here, and no much larger clone lies one base off it.

The study was a case-control design nested within a healthcare worker cohort in London, UK, with weekly nasopharyngeal swab PCR tests and blood sampling. Between 23 and 31 March 2020, the week of the UK lockdown, healthcare workers were enrolled and then followed up weekly for as long as 16 weeks. Inclusive of the bounding cysteine and phenylalanine, the CDR3 is 10 residues long. Solely the CDR3 DNA is kept, with 30 bases framed from the first base. As encoded in the germline V gene, CDR1 is SNHLY while CDR2 is FYNNEI. The germline ends are 8 bases apart after V is trimmed by 7 bases and J by 10 bases. Libraries came from 5' RACE. Sequenced using a NextSeq 500. In the TCR library protocol, unique molecular identifiers were attached to individual cDNA molecules to correct for PCR bias and sequencing error. TCR alpha and beta chains were both sequenced, and the abundances of alpha and beta sequences in each sample were closely correlated with each other. In the original analysis: Decombinator V4 was used to annotate the V gene, J gene and CDR3 of the TCR sequences. TCRs were defined as expanded if a significant change between any two time points was detected under a Poisson model with p below 0.0001. TCR abundances were normalised to the total number of TCRs sequenced per sample and were expressed as counts per million. MAIT TCRs were defined by TRAV1-2 paired with TRAJ12, TRAJ20 or TRAJ33, and iNKT TCRs by TRAV10 paired with TRAJ18. VDJdb, accessed 1 November 2021, was searched for CMV, EBV and SARS-CoV-2 annotated TCRs, excluding TCRs annotated for multiple antigens. TCRdb itself trimmed the public reads at Q25 with fastp, ran MiXCR and retained productive beta chains. Under each unique CDR3 protein, matching rows form one entry showing the most common genes and DNA. Here the V and J calls rest on TCRdb's processing, not on the authors' analysis. Present in this sample are 80,000 to 95,000 distinct CDR3 sequences, approximately 16% of which were seen just once. The leading ten clones occupy about 5% of the sample.

The source is an adult who was a healthcare worker with PCR-confirmed SARS-CoV-2 infection or an uninfected control (not recorded which). The chain is encoded by TRBV2 joined to TRBJ2-1, with the D gene too uncertain to name. Material: whole blood, obtained at baseline. CDR3 sequence: CASILLEQFF. The DNA sequence is TGTGCCAGCATTCTGTTGGAGCAGTTCTTC.